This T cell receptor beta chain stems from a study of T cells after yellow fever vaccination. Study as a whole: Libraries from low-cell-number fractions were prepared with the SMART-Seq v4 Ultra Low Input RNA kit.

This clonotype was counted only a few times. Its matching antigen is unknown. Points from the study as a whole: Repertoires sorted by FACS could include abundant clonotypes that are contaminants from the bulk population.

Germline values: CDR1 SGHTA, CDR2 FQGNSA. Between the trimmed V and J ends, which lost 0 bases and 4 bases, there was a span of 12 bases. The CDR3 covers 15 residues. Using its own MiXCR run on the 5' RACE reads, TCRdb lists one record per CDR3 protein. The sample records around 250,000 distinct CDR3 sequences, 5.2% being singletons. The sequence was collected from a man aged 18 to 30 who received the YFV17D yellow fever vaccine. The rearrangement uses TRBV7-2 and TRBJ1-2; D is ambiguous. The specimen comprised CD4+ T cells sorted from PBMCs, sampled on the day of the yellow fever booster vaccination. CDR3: CASSLAIGSGYGYTF. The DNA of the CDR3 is TGTGCCAGCAGCTTAGCGATAGGTTCCGGCTATGGCTACACCTTC. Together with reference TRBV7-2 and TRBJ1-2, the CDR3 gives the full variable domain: GAGVSQSPSNKVTEKGKDVELRCDPISGHTALYWYRQSLGQGLEFLIYFQGNSAPDKSGLPSDRFSAERTGGSVSTLTIQRTQQEDSAVYLCASSLAIGSGYGYTFGSGTRLTVV.